This T cell receptor beta chain stems from a study of shared clonotypes between healthy human individuals. In the study overall: The composition of the donors was a couple of women and three men aged 18 to 49.

Execution of the assay was at deep level. Profiling relied on immunoSEQ multiplex PCR, and the TCRdb table lists in-frame clones only, not all of them. The sample lists approximately 2,300,000 clones, under 95% occurring once. On this clone: Its antigen is unidentified. Within the sample, other DNA sequences also encode this same CDR3.

Whole-study findings and limits: Compared with memory subsets, naive subsets generally had larger estimated richness. Shared clonotypes across all four donors exceeded non-shared ones in generation probability.

Germline V gives CDR1 SGHRS, CDR2 YFSETQ. The CDR3 consists of 14 residues. The ends lost 5 bases at V and 5 bases at J; junction bases unmatched: 8. The source is a man aged 18-30 years in good health. Some clones in this sample may be carry-over from other donors' samples. This sequence joins TRBV5-1 and TRBJ2-5; 8 nucleotides align to TRBD1. Material: naive CD4+ T cells from PBMCs. Noted subset: CD45RA+ positively selected. The CDR3 nucleotides are TGCGCCAGCAGACCTCAGGGGGCTGGGGAGACCCAGTACTTC. It translates to CASRPQGAGETQYF.